Listed here are 29 T cell receptor beta chains from one sample, sequenced in a study of identical twins. TCRdb recomputed calls from the 5' RACE reads with MiXCR, one row per CDR3 protein. Altogether around 250,000 distinct CDR3 sequences are present, roughly 12% being singletons, with the ten largest covering approximately 4%. In addition, the sample was reused for a study of yellow fever vaccine responses in identical twins.

Sequencing was carried out using memory (CD45RO+) T cells sorted from blood. These receptor sequences come from a woman between 18 and 29 years old in good health.

Points on this clonotype: Just one base apart from a much larger clone, this may be a read error. This chain uses TRBV28 with TRBJ1-1, with D perhaps TRBD1 (5 bases). The V gene's germline CDR1 is MDHEN and CDR2 SYDVKM. This CDR3 comprises 14 residues. Between the trimmed V and J ends, which lost 9 bases and 2 bases, there was a span of 16 bases. The CDR3 DNA is TGTGCCAGATGTACCGGGGCCCTCAACACTGAAGCTTTCTTT. This codes for CARCTGALNTEAFF.

Many counts were recorded for this clonotype. The V gene is TRBV29-1, the J gene TRBJ2-5; 7 positions agree with TRBD2. Looked up from germline, CDR1 is SQVTM and CDR2 is ANQGSEA. Trimming took 7 bases from V and 4 from J; bases not matched to a gene: 0. This CDR3 has 10 residues. CDR3 sequence reads: CSGGGETQYF. The CDR3 DNA reads TGCAGCGGGGGGGGAGAGACCCAGTACTTC. Drawing the rest from reference TRBV29-1 and TRBJ2-5, the complete variable domain is SAVISQKPSRDICQRGTSLTIQCQVDSQVTMMFWYRQQPGQSLTLIATANQGSEATYESGFVIDKFPISRPNLTFSTLTVSNMSPEDSSIYLCSGGGETQYFGPGTRLLVL.

This clonotype was seen at least ten times. Written as DNA, the CDR3 is TGTGCCAGCAGTTTTAACGGGGGTCGAGAGACCCAGTACTTC. Residues: CASSFNGGRETQYF. The V gene is TRBV27, the J gene TRBJ2-5; tentatively, D is TRBD2 (6 bases). Deletions cut 3 bases from V and 4 bases from J, with 12 bases between. The CDR3 has 14 amino acids. CDR1 is MNHEY, CDR2 SMNVEV, per germline (reference sequence).

This clonotype was seen a handful of times. The V call is TRBV20-1, the J call TRBJ2-5, with D possibly being TRBD1 (6 bases). The CDR3 length is 14 residues. Between the trimmed V and J ends, which lost 5 bases and 5 bases, there was a span of 18 bases. CDR1 and CDR2 from the germline V gene are DFQATT and SNEGSKA (reference sequence). The CDR3 sequence: CSARSGTQGETQYF. CDR3 nucleotide sequence: TGCAGTGCTCGATCCGGGACCCAGGGGGAGACCCAGTACTTC.

This clonotype was detected many times. The genes are TRBV2 and TRBJ2-2, with D tentatively TRBD2 (5 bases). Trimming stripped 6 bases from V and 0 bases from J, with 11 bases between. The CDR3 extends over 15 amino acids. Germline loops: CDR1 SNHLY, CDR2 FYNNEI. The CDR3 here is CASRASGANTGELFF. For the CDR3, the DNA is TGTGCCAGCAGGGCAAGCGGAGCGAACACCGGGGAGCTGTTTTTT.

This clonotype was observed at least ten times. The V and J genes are TRBV5-4 and TRBJ2-1, with D possibly TRBD2 on 5 matching bases. Germline V gene lookup returns CDR1 SGHNT and CDR2 YYREEE (reference sequence). This CDR3 contains 16 residues. V lost 2 bases and J 0 bases, leaving 12 bases between the germline ends. CDR3 sequence: CASSLPSHSSYNEQFF. CDR3 DNA: TGTGCCAGCAGCTTACCTAGCCATAGCTCCTACAATGAGCAGTTCTTC.

This clonotype came up many times. The chain joins TRBV5-1 to TRBJ2-5, with a weak D call TRBD2 (6 bases). This CDR3 comprises 14 residues. CDR1 is SGHRS and CDR2 is YFSETQ in the germline V gene. V lost 4 bases, J lost 3 bases, and 13 bases lay in between. The DNA of the CDR3 is TGCGCCAGCAGCCATGGACTACAGAAAGAGACCCAGTACTTC. Its protein product is CASSHGLQKETQYF.

This clonotype appeared many times. The rearrangement joins TRBV12-3 or TRBV12-4 to TRBJ2-1; D is unclear. The length of the CDR3 is 13 residues. The germline V and J ends were trimmed by 5 bases and 3 bases, with 8 bases remaining between them. CDR3 bases: TGTGCCAGCAGTGGGCTAAGCTACAATGAGCAGTTCTTC. It encodes CASSGLSYNEQFF.

Many counts were recorded for this clonotype. The J gene is TRBJ2-4, the V gene TRBV12-3 or TRBV12-4; D is uncertain. With 1 base removed from V and 10 bases from J, the gap between germline ends came to 14 bases. The CDR3 extends over 14 amino acids. CDR3 coding DNA: TGTGCCAGCAGTTTAGAAAAGGCAGCCAGTATTCAGTACTTC. It encodes CASSLEKAASIQYF.

The rearrangement joins TRBV11-2 to TRBJ2-7; D tentatively fits TRBD1 or TRBD2 (5 bases each). The CDR3 runs to 14 residues. The V end lost 3 bases, the J end lost 3 bases, and 12 bases lay between the germline ends. Germline CDR1 and CDR2: SGHAT and FQNNGV. In nucleotides, the CDR3 is TGTGCCAGCAGCTTCTTGGTGGGGGACTACGAGCAGTACTTC. Its protein product is CASSFLVGDYEQYF.

This clonotype was seen ten or more times. J is TRBJ2-1 and V is TRBV29-1, with D possibly TRBD1 on 5 matching bases. Germline CDR1 reads SQVTM; CDR2 reads ANQGSEA. This CDR3 is built from 10 residues. V was pared by 4 bases and J by 9 bases, with 7 bases between. CDR3: CSVGQLEQFF. The CDR3 region has the DNA TGCAGCGTTGGACAGCTTGAGCAGTTCTTC.

V usage is TRBV28 and J usage is TRBJ2-7, with unresolved D. Germline V gives CDR1 MDHEN, CDR2 SYDVKM. V lost 7 bases to trimming and J lost 3 bases, with 16 bases between them. This CDR3 is 14 amino acids long. CDR3 nucleotide sequence: TGTGCCAGCATTAGCCCTGACGGAAACTACGAGCAGTACTTC. As protein: CASISPDGNYEQYF. The full variable domain, its missing parts supplied by reference TRBV28 and TRBJ2-7, is DVKVTQSSRYLVKRTGEKVFLECVQDMDHENMFWYRQDPGLGLRLIYFSYDVKMKEKGDIPEGYSVSREKKERFSLILESASTNQTSMYLCASISPDGNYEQYFGPGTRLTVT.

This clonotype was recorded at least ten times. The V call is TRBV10-3, the J call TRBJ2-1; no clear D. Germline CDR1 reads ENHRY; CDR2 reads SYGVKD. The length of the CDR3 is 12 residues. V lost 4 bases and J 6 bases, leaving 7 bases between the germline ends. The CDR3 DNA sequence: TGTGCCATCAGTGGTTCGGGCAATGAGCAGTTCTTC. It is translated as CAISGSGNEQFF.

V usage is TRBV6-2 or TRBV6-3 and J usage is TRBJ2-4; 9 bases fit TRBD2. Looked up from germline, CDR1 is MNHEY and CDR2 is SVGEGT. The CDR3 covers 18 residues. V shed 5 bases, J shed 0 bases, and the junction held 11 bases outside the gene matches. CDR3: CASSNPPSGDIAKNIQYF. The DNA for the CDR3 is TGTGCCAGCAGTAACCCCCCTAGCGGGGATATAGCCAAAAACATTCAGTACTTC.

In its sample, this clonotype was seen a few times. The chain employs TRBV20-1 and TRBJ2-2; 12 nucleotides align to TRBD2. Looked up from germline, CDR1 is DFQATT and CDR2 is SNEGSKA (reference sequence). CDR3 size: 17 residues. V shed 0 bases, J shed 6 bases, and the junction held 8 bases outside the gene matches. The CDR3 region has the DNA TGCAGTGCTAGAGATTTTCGGACTAGCGGGAATGCCGGGGAGCTGTTTTTT. It yields the protein CSARDFRTSGNAGELFF.

This clonotype was counted a few times. The gene calls are TRBV21-1 and TRBJ2-5; the listed D gene, TRBD2, was not tested against the DNA. TRBV21-1 is described as a pseudogene. The CDR3 totals 14 residues. The CDR3 region has the DNA TGTGCCAGCAGGGCGGGCCCCAGCGGAGGAACCCAGTACTTC. Protein product: CASRAGPSGGTQYF.

This clonotype was picked up many times. The V gene is TRBV6-2 or TRBV6-3, the J gene TRBJ2-7, with TRBD2 identical over 12 bases. The CDR3 contains 16 residues. The germline gives CDR1 MNHEY, CDR2 SVGEGT. Losses at the gene ends were 0 bases for V and 2 bases for J; bases not matched to a gene: 2. CDR3 coding DNA: TGTGCCAGCAGTTACTCACCTAGCGGGAGGGCCTACGAGCAGTACTTC. Protein: CASSYSPSGRAYEQYF.

This clonotype was counted ten times or more. V and J are TRBV6-1 and TRBJ1-1; no reliable D call. Germline lookup yields CDR1 MNHNS and CDR2 SASEGT. V dropped 10 bases and J dropped 1 base, with 16 bases sitting between them. This CDR3 region has 14 residues. CDR3 region: CATKRRVKNTEAFF. Here the CDR3 DNA reads TGTGCCACCAAACGGAGGGTGAAGAACACTGAAGCTTTCTTT.

This clonotype was observed at least ten times. The rearrangement links TRBV28 to TRBJ2-7; D possibly corresponds to TRBD2 (7 bases). This CDR3 region has 16 residues. V was trimmed by 3 bases and J by 1 base, leaving 16 bases between them. The germline V gene encodes CDR1 MDHEN and CDR2 SYDVKM. CDR3 in amino acids: CASSLAPGGLSYEQYF. CDR3 nucleotides: TGTGCCAGCAGTTTGGCCCCGGGGGGCCTTTCCTACGAGCAGTACTTC. The full variable domain, completed using reference TRBV28 and TRBJ2-7, is DVKVTQSSRYLVKRTGEKVFLECVQDMDHENMFWYRQDPGLGLRLIYFSYDVKMKEKGDIPEGYSVSREKKERFSLILESASTNQTSMYLCASSLAPGGLSYEQYFGPGTRLTVT.

This clonotype was found a few times. This chain links TRBV20-1 with TRBJ1-6; no reliable D call. Germline V gives CDR1 DFQATT, CDR2 SNEGSKA (reference sequence). Trimming stripped 6 bases from V and 10 bases from J, with 16 bases between. The CDR3 contains 13 residues. CDR3 residues: CSAVDRGVSPLHF. The CDR3 nucleotides read TGCAGTGCCGTGGACCGCGGAGTCTCACCCCTCCACTTT.

This rearrangement joins TRBV30 to TRBJ1-6, with 9 bases identical to TRBD1. The CDR3 contains 15 residues. Germline V gene sequence: CDR1 GTSNPN, CDR2 SVGIG (reference sequence). V shed 0 bases and J 7 bases; nucleotides not matched to a gene: 4. The CDR3 coding sequence is TGTGCCTGGAGTGTAAACAGGGGGCGAAATTCACCCCTCCACTTT. Protein: CAWSVNRGRNSPLHF.

This chain uses TRBV19 with TRBJ2-5; D is perhaps TRBD1 (6 bases). Germline CDR1 and CDR2: LNHDA and SQIVND (reference sequence). The V end lost 4 bases, the J end lost 5 bases, and 14 bases lay between the germline ends. This CDR3 is built from 14 residues. The CDR3 sequence is CASSTWDKTETQYF. The CDR3 DNA sequence: TGTGCCAGTAGTACATGGGACAAAACGGAGACCCAGTACTTC.

This clonotype has only a few counts. This chain connects TRBV20-1 to TRBJ2-7, with TRBD2 matching over 8 bases. V lost 4 bases to trimming and J lost 7 bases; unmatched junction nucleotides: 12. In germline, CDR1 is DFQATT, CDR2 SNEGSKA (reference sequence). The length of the CDR3 is 14 residues. CDR3 sequence reads: CSAKGTGGPKEQYF. The CDR3 nucleotides read TGCAGTGCTAAGGGGACGGGAGGGCCTAAAGAGCAGTACTTC.

The genes are TRBV4-3 and TRBJ2-1; no clear D gene. V lost 0 bases to trimming and J lost 9 bases, with 12 bases between them. Germline CDR1 reads LGHNA; CDR2 reads YSLEER. This CDR3 comprises 14 residues. The CDR3 here is CASSQDQEVAEQFF. The CDR3 DNA follows: TGCGCCAGCAGCCAAGATCAAGAGGTAGCTGAGCAGTTCTTC.

This clonotype was observed a handful of times. This rearrangement joins TRBV28 to TRBJ2-7; D is unresolved. CDR1 and CDR2 from the germline V gene are MDHEN and SYDVKM. The V and J ends lost 6 bases and 2 bases respectively, with 20 bases between them. This CDR3 region has 16 residues. CDR3 amino acids: CASSYTLKGMTYEQYF. Written as DNA, the CDR3 is TGTGCCAGCAGCTATACCCTCAAAGGGATGACCTACGAGCAGTACTTC.

This chain uses TRBV15 with TRBJ2-5; TRBD2 matches 13 bases. Trimming removed 4 bases from V and 5 bases from J; junction bases left unmatched: 4. From germline, CDR1 is LNHNV and CDR2 YYDKDF (reference sequence). The CDR3 is 15 residues long. This CDR3 is CATSIGLAGVETQYF. The CDR3 nucleotides read TGTGCCACCAGCATAGGACTAGCGGGAGTGGAGACCCAGTACTTC.

In its sample, this clonotype was seen a few times. The genes are TRBV5-1 and TRBJ1-1; D gene unclear. The V gene lost 4 bases and the J gene lost 1 base, with 14 bases spanning the gap. Germline CDR1 SGHRS, CDR2 YFSETQ. This CDR3 spans 15 amino acids. CDR3 DNA sequence: TGCGCCAGCAGCCCCGGACTTCTTCCGAACACTGAAGCTTTCTTT. Translating it yields CASSPGLLPNTEAFF.

The chain combines TRBV20-1 with TRBJ2-1; 8 bases agree with TRBD1. V shed 5 bases, J shed 3 bases, and the junction held 6 bases outside the gene matches. The CDR3 is 14 residues long. Germline assignment: CDR1 DFQATT and CDR2 SNEGSKA (reference sequence). In DNA, the CDR3 is TGCAGTGCTCCCCGACAGGGGTTCTACAATGAGCAGTTCTTC. It encodes CSAPRQGFYNEQFF.

This clonotype showed up many times. V is TRBV4-1 and J is TRBJ2-6, with D possibly being TRBD2 (5 bases). The CDR3 is 16 residues long. Germline V gives CDR1 MGHRA, CDR2 YSYEKL. V gave up 1 base and J gave up 0 bases, with 7 bases separating them. Here the CDR3 reads CASSQAEGSGANVLTF. The CDR3 nucleotides are TGCGCCAGCAGCCAAGCTGAGGGCTCTGGGGCCAACGTCCTGACTTTC.